This TCR beta chain was captured by sequencing in a study of T-cell memory formation after mild COVID-19. Overall study results and limits: Prior to infection, memory already included some responding clones, suggesting cross-reactive memory joined. CD8+ contracting clones occupied EMRA, while CD4+ ones occupied mainly CM and EM. The authors did not confirm SARS-CoV-2 specificity of second-wave clones peaking day 37.

As concerns this clonotype: Its antigen is as yet unknown.

The CDR3 runs 15 residues. Germline assignment: CDR1 MGHRA and CDR2 YSYEKL. V dropped 0 bases and J dropped 0 bases, with 6 bases sitting between them. Employing constant-segment primers, 5'RACE generated TCR alpha and TCR beta cDNA libraries bearing sample barcodes and UMIs. One entry per CDR3 protein, called by TCRdb with MiXCR from the 5' RACE reads. Found here are about 610,000 distinct CDR3 sequences, 17% of them singletons; the top ten hold less than 10%. The V call is TRBV4-1, the J call TRBJ2-1; D gene ambiguous. Material: PBMCs or a T cell subset sorted from them (not recorded which). This clonotype was obtained from an adult woman who had mild COVID-19 (a few samples of this study predate the infection). Cell type and time point are not known. DNA for the CDR3: TGCGCCAGCAGCCAAGATGGGTTCTCCTACAATGAGCAGTTCTTC. Translated: CASSQDGFSYNEQFF.